A selection of T cell receptor beta chains follows, all from one sample in a study of CD8+CD57+ T cells in acquired aplastic anemia. TCRdb itself ran the reads through MiXCR, one entry per CDR3 protein. The data show 95,000 to 120,000 distinct CDR3 sequences, with about half seen just once and 30% to 40% held by the top ten. The sample was sorted CD4+, CD8+, or CD8+CD57+ T cells (not recorded which) from PBMCs. The receptors originated from a human donor in good health, serving as a control. Each CDR3 is given with its conserved first and last residue. A D gene is named only where the DNA matches it firmly. For some rows the clone size is stated as once, few or many, or as a class when expanded; others skip it.

>.|TRBJ1-1|TRBV4-3|many
TGCGCCAGCAGCCAAGATTTTTCCACCAACACTGAAGCTTTCTTT
CASSQDFSTNTEAFF
>.|TRBJ2-3|TRBV24-1|.
TGTGCCACCAGTGGAACCACAGATACGCAGTATTTT
CATSGTTDTQYF
>TRBD1|TRBJ1-2|TRBV19|once
TGTGCCAGTAGTATTGTGGCAGGGGGAGGTGGCTACACCTTC
CASSIVAGGGGYTF
>TRBD1|TRBJ2-1|TRBV10-3|.
TGTGCCATCAGACCCGAGCAGACAGGGGCCGATGGGCAGTTCTTC
CAIRPEQTGADGQFF
>TRBD1|TRBJ2-7|TRBV15|.
TGTGCCACCAGCAGAGAAACAGGGGGTTCGGGGGAGCAGTACTTC
CATSRETGGSGEQYF
>.|TRBJ1-2|TRBV12-3/TRBV12-4|many
TGTGCCAGCAGCTTAACGGAGAGAAGGAATGGCTACACCTTC
CASSLTERRNGYTF
>.|TRBJ2-2|TRBV9|many
TGTGCCAGCAGCGCCTCAAACAGGGCCGGGGAGCTGTTTTTT
CASSASNRAGELFF
>TRBD1|TRBJ2-5|TRBV13|.
TGTGCCAGCAGCCCCACGGGACAGGCGTACCAAGAGACCCAGTACTTC
CASSPTGQAYQETQYF
>.|TRBJ2-7|TRBV20-1|.
TGCAGTGCTCGTCCCGGGATCTCCTACGAGCAGTACTTC
CSARPGISYEQYF
>.|TRBJ1-2|TRBV27|many
TGTGCCAGCAGTTTAGGCGGGACGGATAACTATGGCTACACCTTC
CASSLGGTDNYGYTF
>.|TRBJ1-6|TRBV10-3|.
TGTGCCATCTCGGACAGCGGGGGTTCACCCCTCCACTTT
CAISDSGGSPLHF
>TRBD1|TRBJ2-1|TRBV20-1|once
TGCAGTGCTAGAGATCCGGTCAGGGGGCGGCATGAGCAGTTCTTC
CSARDPVRGRHEQFF
>.|TRBJ1-2|TRBV29-1|.
TGCAGCGTTGAAACCACAACTGGCTACACCTTC
CSVETTTGYTF
>.|TRBJ2-1|TRBV19|.
TGTGCCAGTAGTATAGGGACGTCCAATGAGCAGTTCTTC
CASSIGTSNEQFF
>.|TRBJ1-2|TRBV10-3|.
TGTGCCGCTAATGGGGGGGGTGGCTACACCTTC
CAANGGGGYTF
>TRBD1|TRBJ1-1|TRBV10-2|.
TGCGCCAGCAGTGAACGGGACAGGGCTGAAGCTTTCTTT
CASSERDRAEAFF
>.|TRBJ2-7|TRBV7-2|few
TGTGCCAGCAGCTTGACCAGCGAGCAGTACTTC
CASSLTSEQYF
>TRBD2|TRBJ2-5|TRBV11-3|.
TGTGCCAGCAGCTTAGAACTAGCGGGGACCCAAGAGACCCAGTACTTC
CASSLELAGTQETQYF
>.|TRBJ1-1|TRBV29-1|.
TGCAGCACCTGGACCGAAAACACTGAAGCTTTCTTT
CSTWTENTEAFF
>TRBD2|TRBJ2-1|TRBV10-2|.
TGTGCCACCATTCTTAGCGGGAGTGATTACAATGAGCAGTTCTTC
CATILSGSDYNEQFF
>.|TRBJ2-2|TRBV7-7|.
TGTGCCAGCAGCTTAGACAGGTCCGGGGAGCTGTTTTTT
CASSLDRSGELFF
>.|TRBJ1-2|TRBV25-1|.
TGTGCCAGCAGTGAGACACGGAACTATGGCTACACCTTC
CASSETRNYGYTF
>.|TRBJ2-7|TRBV25-1|.
.
CACSASAGTSYEQYF
>.|TRBJ2-5|TRBV10-3|.
TGTGCCATGGGGACGGTGGAGACCCAGTACTTC
CAMGTVETQYF
>.|TRBJ2-3|TRBV5-1|.
TGCCCCAGCAGCTTGGGGTTGTCAGATACGCAGTATTTT
CPSSLGLSDTQYF